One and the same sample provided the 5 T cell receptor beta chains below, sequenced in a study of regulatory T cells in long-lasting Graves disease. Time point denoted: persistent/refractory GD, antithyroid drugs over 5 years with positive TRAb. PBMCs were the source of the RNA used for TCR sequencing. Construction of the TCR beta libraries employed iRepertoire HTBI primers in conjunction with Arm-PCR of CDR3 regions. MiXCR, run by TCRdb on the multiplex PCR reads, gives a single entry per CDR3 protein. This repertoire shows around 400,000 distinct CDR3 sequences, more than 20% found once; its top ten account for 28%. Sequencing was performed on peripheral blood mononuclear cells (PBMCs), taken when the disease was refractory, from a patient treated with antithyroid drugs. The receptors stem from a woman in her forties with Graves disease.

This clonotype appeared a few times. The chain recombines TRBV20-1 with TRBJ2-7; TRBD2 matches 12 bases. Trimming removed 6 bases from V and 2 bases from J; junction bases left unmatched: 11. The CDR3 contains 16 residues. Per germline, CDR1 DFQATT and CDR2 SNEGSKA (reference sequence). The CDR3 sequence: CSAQKTSGGTAYEQYF. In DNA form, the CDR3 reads TGCAGTGCCCAAAAGACTAGCGGGGGAACAGCCTACGAGCAGTACTTC.

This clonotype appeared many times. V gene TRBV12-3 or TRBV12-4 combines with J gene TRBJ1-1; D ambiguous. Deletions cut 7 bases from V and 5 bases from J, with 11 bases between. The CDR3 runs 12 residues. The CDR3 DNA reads TGTGCCAGCAACGGACCGGAGACTGAAGCTTTCTTT. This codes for CASNGPETEAFF.

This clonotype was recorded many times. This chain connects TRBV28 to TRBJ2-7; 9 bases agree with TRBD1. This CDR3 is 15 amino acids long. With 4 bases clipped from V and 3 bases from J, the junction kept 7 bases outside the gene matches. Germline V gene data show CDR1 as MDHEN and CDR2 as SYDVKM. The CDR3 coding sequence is TGTGCCAGCAGTTCGGGGACAGGGTATTTCTACGAGCAGTACTTC. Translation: CASSSGTGYFYEQYF. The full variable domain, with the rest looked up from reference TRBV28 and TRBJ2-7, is DVKVTQSSRYLVKRTGEKVFLECVQDMDHENMFWYRQDPGLGLRLIYFSYDVKMKEKGDIPEGYSVSREKKERFSLILESASTNQTSMYLCASSSGTGYFYEQYFGPGTRLTVT.

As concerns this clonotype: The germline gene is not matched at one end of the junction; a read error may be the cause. CDR3: CSASLAGELLF. CDR3 bases: TGCAGTGCTAGTCTCGCCGGGGAGCTGTTGTTT. The chain employs TRBV20-1 and TRBJ2-2, with a tentative D call TRBD2 (5 bases). Germline CDR1 and CDR2: DFQATT and SNEGSKA (reference sequence). The CDR3 has 11 amino acids.

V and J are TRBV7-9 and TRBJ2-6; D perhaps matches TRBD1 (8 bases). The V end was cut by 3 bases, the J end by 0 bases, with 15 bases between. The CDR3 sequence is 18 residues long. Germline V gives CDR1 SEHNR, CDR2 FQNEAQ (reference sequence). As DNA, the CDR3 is TGTGCCAGCAGCTTCAAGCGGGACAGGAACTCTGGGGCCAACGTCCTGACTTTC. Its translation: CASSFKRDRNSGANVLTF.